The source of this T cell receptor beta chain is a study of T cells in Graves' hyperthyroidism and ophthalmopathy. Deletions cut 0 bases from V and 4 bases from J, with 20 bases between. Germline V gene data show CDR1 as SGHRS and CDR2 as YFSETQ. This CDR3 spans 19 amino acids. TCR beta CDR3 sequences were amplified from RNA transcripts. With the HTBI primer set, the TCR CDR3 went through a first round of RT-PCR. Each CDR3 protein gets one entry after TCRdb re-called the multiplex PCR reads with MiXCR. Among roughly 570,000 distinct CDR3 sequences listed, more than 45% were seen once. About this clonotype: A much larger clone differs by one base, so this may be a read error.

The chain joins TRBV5-1 to TRBJ2-6, with D possibly TRBD2 on 6 matching bases. Sequenced sample: peripheral blood or thyroid tissue (not recorded which). This receptor was obtained from an adult woman with Graves' disease, either hyperthyroidism or ophthalmopathy (not recorded which). The chain's CDR3 is CASSLGGLSPISGANVLTF. CDR3 nucleotide sequence: TGCGCCAGCAGCTTGGGGGGACTCAGTCCAATATCCGGGGCCAACGTCCTGACTTTC.